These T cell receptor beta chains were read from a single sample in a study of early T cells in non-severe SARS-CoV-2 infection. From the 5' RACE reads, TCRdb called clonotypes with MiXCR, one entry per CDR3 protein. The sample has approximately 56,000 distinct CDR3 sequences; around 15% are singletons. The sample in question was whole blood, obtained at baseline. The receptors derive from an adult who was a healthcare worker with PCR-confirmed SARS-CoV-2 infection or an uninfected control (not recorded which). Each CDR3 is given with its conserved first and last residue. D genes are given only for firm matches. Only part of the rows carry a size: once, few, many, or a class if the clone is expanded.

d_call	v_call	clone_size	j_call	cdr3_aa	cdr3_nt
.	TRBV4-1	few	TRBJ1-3	CASSQGYTSENTIYF	TGCGCCAGCAGCCAAGGGTATACCTCTGAAAACACCATATATTTT
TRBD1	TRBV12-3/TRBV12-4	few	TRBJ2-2	CASSGDRASTGELFF	TGTGCCAGCAGCGGGGACAGGGCTTCCACCGGGGAGCTGTTTTTT
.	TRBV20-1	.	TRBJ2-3	CSASRDTDTQYF	TGCAGTGCTAGTCGGGACACAGATACGCAGTATTTT
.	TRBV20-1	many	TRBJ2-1	CSATTGAYNEQFF	TGCAGTGCTACGACGGGTGCCTACAATGAGCAGTTCTTC
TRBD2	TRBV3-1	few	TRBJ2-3	CASSQNGGTTSDTQYF	TGTGCCAGCAGCCAAAACGGGGGGACTACATCAGATACGCAGTATTTT
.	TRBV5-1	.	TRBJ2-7	CASSLVAPDVDEQYF	TGCGCCAGCAGCTTGGTTGCCCCAGACGTCGACGAGCAGTACTTC
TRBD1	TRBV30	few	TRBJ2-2	CACHRGPNTGELFF	TGTGCCTGCCACAGGGGGCCGAACACCGGGGAGCTGTTTTTT
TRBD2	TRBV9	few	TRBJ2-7	CASSVDPAPGVLAGAYEQYF	TGTGCCAGCAGCGTAGACCCCGCCCCAGGGGTACTAGCGGGAGCCTACGAGCAGTACTTC
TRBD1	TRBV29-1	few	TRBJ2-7	CSVVLQGTYYEQYF	TGCAGCGTTGTACTACAGGGGACCTACTACGAGCAGTACTTC
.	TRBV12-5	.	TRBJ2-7	CASGHFPEQYF	TGTGCTAGTGGCCACTTTCCCGAGCAGTACTTC